This T cell receptor (beta chain) was captured in a study of T cell responses to AZD1222 COVID-19 vaccine. Study results and limitations: An increase in Spike-specific TCR breadth and depth was observed after two AZD1222 doses.

Germline CDR1 reads SGHTA; CDR2 reads FQGNSA. The CDR3 has 16 amino acids. Trimming removed 5 bases at V and 2 bases at J, with 18 bases between. Of note for this clone: Its antigen is unknown.

TCRdb's copy holds only in-frame clones and misses some; the assay was immunoSEQ multiplex PCR. The sample holds more than 150,000 clones, about 86% seen once. The chain couples TRBV7-2 to TRBJ1-1; TRBD1 is a possible D gene (6 bases). The sequences come from peripheral blood, collected on day 0 of AZD1222 vaccination. The TCR sequence derives from an adult in good health. The CDR3 region has the DNA TGTGCCAGCAGCACCCAAGGGGGTACGCTTAACACTGAAGCTTTCTTT. It yields the protein CASSTQGGTLNTEAFF. The full variable domain, in which reference TRBV7-2 and TRBJ1-1 provide the parts outside the CDR3, is GAGVSQSPSNKVTEKGKDVELRCDPISGHTALYWYRQSLGQGLEFLIYFQGNSAPDKSGLPSDRFSAERTGGSVSTLTIQRTQQEDSAVYLCASSTQGGTLNTEAFFGQGTRLTVV.